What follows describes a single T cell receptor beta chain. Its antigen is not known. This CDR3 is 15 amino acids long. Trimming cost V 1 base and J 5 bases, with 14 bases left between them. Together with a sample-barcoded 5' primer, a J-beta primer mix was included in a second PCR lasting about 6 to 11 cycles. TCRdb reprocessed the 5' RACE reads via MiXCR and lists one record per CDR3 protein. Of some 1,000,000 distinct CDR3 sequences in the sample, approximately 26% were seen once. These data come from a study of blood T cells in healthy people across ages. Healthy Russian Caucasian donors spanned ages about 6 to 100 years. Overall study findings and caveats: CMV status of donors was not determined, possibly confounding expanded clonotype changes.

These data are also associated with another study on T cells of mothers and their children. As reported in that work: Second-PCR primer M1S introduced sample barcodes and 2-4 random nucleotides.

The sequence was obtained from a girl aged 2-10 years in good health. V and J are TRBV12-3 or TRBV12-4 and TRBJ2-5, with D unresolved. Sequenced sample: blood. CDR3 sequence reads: CASSLGEAPGETQYF. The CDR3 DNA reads TGTGCCAGCAGTTTAGGAGAGGCACCCGGGGAGACCCAGTACTTC.